This is a list of T cell receptor beta chains from one sample in a study of T cells in pancreatic ductal adenocarcinoma. Assay: immunoSEQ multiplex PCR; the TCRdb copy retains only in-frame clones and omits some. The sample holds about 30,000 clones, more than 80% seen once. The source material was PBMCs. These receptors came from a human donor with pancreatic ductal adenocarcinoma. The CDR3 runs from the conserved cysteine through the conserved F or W. The D gene is left open where the match is weak. The listing skips clone size in some rows; elsewhere it reads once, few, many or a size class.

TRBV29-1	once	-	TRBJ2-3	CSVTLKGGTDTQYF	TGCAGCGTTACGCTTAAAGGGGGCACAGATACGCAGTATTTT
TRBV27	-	-	TRBJ2-6	CASSSPYPRLSGANVLTF	TGTGCCAGCAGTTCCCCATACCCTCGACTGTCTGGGGCCAACGTCCTGACTTTC
TRBV5-5	-	-	TRBJ1-2	CASSGTWGDYGYTF	TGTGCCAGCAGCGGCACTTGGGGCGACTATGGCTACACCTTC
TRBV7-2	-	-	TRBJ2-1	CASSLVQGSYNEQFF	TGTGCCAGCAGCTTAGTTCAGGGGTCCTACAATGAGCAGTTCTTC
TRBV4-1	-	TRBD1	TRBJ2-7	CASSEDRGPYEQYF	TGCGCCAGCAGCGAGGACAGGGGTCCCTACGAGCAGTACTTC
TRBV11-3	-	-	TRBJ2-4	CASSLTGEGNIQYF	TGTGCCAGCAGCTTAACAGGGGAGGGAAACATTCAGTACTTC
TRBV19	-	-	TRBJ1-1	CAITHWGPLGTEAFF	TGTGCCATCACGCATTGGGGCCCCCTGGGCACTGAAGCTTTCTTT
TRBV4-1	-	TRBD1	TRBJ2-7	CASSWTGTSYEQYF	TGCGCCAGCAGCTGGACAGGGACGTCCTACGAGCAGTACTTC
TRBV5-4	-	TRBD2	TRBJ2-1	CASQQGLAGDNEQFF	TGTGCCAGCCAACAGGGACTAGCGGGAGACAATGAGCAGTTCTTC
TRBV4-1	once	TRBD1	TRBJ1-5	CASSQDRGQGVLNQPQHF	TGCGCCAGCAGCCAAGATCGGGGACAGGGAGTCCTCAATCAGCCCCAGCATTTT
TRBV6-5	-	-	TRBJ1-6	CASSYSRDNSPLHF	TGTGCCAGCAGTTACTCCCGGGATAATTCACCCCTCCACTTT
TRBV7-9	once	-	TRBJ1-1	CASSLSPLRRLNTEAFF	TGTGCCAGCAGCTTATCCCCACTTCGGCGGTTGAACACTGAAGCTTTCTTT
TRBV9	-	-	TRBJ1-3	CASSALGDSGNTIYF	TGTGCCAGCAGCGCTCTCGGAGACTCTGGAAACACCATATATTTT
TRBV5-1	-	TRBD2	TRBJ2-7	CASSLGLAGGLYEQYF	TGCGCCAGCAGCTTGGGACTAGCGGGAGGGCTCTACGAGCAGTACTTC
TRBV30	-	TRBD1	TRBJ1-1	CAWSVKGASAEAFF	TGTGCCTGGAGTGTAAAGGGGGCGTCCGCTGAAGCTTTCTTT
TRBV5-4	-	TRBD2	TRBJ2-1	CASSFGASGSFNEQFF	TGTGCCAGCAGCTTTGGCGCTAGCGGGAGCTTCAATGAGCAGTTCTTC
TRBV6-5	-	TRBD1	TRBJ1-3	CASSPDRGNTIYF	TGTGCCAGCAGTCCCGACAGGGGGAACACCATATATTTT
TRBV10-3	-	-	TRBJ2-3	CAISVGPPATGTQYF	TGTGCCATCAGTGTAGGACCGCCCGCGACGGGAACGCAGTATTTT
TRBV7-2	-	TRBD1	TRBJ2-7	CASSYSGQSYEQYF	TGTGCCAGCAGCTACTCGGGACAGTCCTACGAGCAGTACTTC
TRBV5-1	-	-	TRBJ1-2	CASSLGSRQGGYTF	TGCGCCAGCAGCTTGGGGTCTCGGCAGGGCGGCTACACCTTC
TRBV4-2	-	TRBD2	TRBJ2-1	CASSQDGSGNRGPYNEQFF	TGTGCCAGCAGCCAAGATGGTAGCGGGAACAGAGGGCCCTACAATGAGCAGTTCTTC
TRBV6-5	-	-	TRBJ2-7	CASSPGTRSYEQYF	TGTGCCAGCAGTCCCGGGACTCGCTCCTACGAGCAGTACTTC
TRBV28	-	-	TRBJ1-1	CASSSQTTGTTEAFF	TGTGCCAGCAGTTCCCAAACCACAGGGACCACTGAAGCTTTCTTT
TRBV7-2	-	-	TRBJ1-3	CASSFDGTNGNTIYF	TGTGCCAGCAGCTTCGACGGGACGAATGGAAACACCATATATTTT
TRBV9	-	-	TRBJ1-2	CASSVEPGEAYGYTF	TGTGCCAGCAGCGTAGAGCCAGGGGAAGCCTATGGCTACACCTTC
TRBV7-2	once	-	TRBJ1-2	CASSLDQGSYGYTF	TGTGCCAGCAGCTTAGACCAGGGGAGTTATGGCTACACCTTC
TRBV5-1	-	-	TRBJ1-1	CASSLAGDTEAFF	TGCGCCAGCAGCTTGGCAGGGGACACTGAAGCTTTCTTT
TRBV7-9	-	-	TRBJ2-5	CASREEGEETQYF	TGTGCCAGCAGGGAAGAGGGGGAAGAGACCCAGTACTTC
TRBV11-2	-	TRBD2	TRBJ2-7	CASTSSGAHEQYF	TGTGCCAGCACGTCTAGCGGGGCCCACGAGCAGTACTTC
TRBV19	-	-	TRBJ2-3	CASSIQHTTDTQYF	TGTGCCAGTAGTATCCAGCACACCACAGATACGCAGTATTTT
TRBV2	-	-	TRBJ2-7	CASSVQGGGEQYF	TGTGCCAGCAGTGTGCAGGGTGGAGGCGAGCAGTACTTC
TRBV7-7	-	-	TRBJ2-2	CASSATPGPQGRENTGELFF	TGTGCTAGCAGCGCTACTCCCGGACCTCAGGGAAGGGAAAACACCGGGGAGCTGTTTTTT
TRBV27	-	-	TRBJ2-1	CASSLSPAGAPYNEQFF	TGTGCCAGCAGTTTAAGTCCGGCGGGGGCCCCCTACAATGAGCAGTTCTTC
TRBV30	-	TRBD2	TRBJ2-1	CAWSVPRLAGGRNEQFF	TGTGCCTGGAGTGTCCCTAGACTAGCGGGAGGGCGGAATGAGCAGTTCTTC
TRBV19	-	-	TRBJ2-3	CASSGGTASTDTQYF	TGTGCCAGTAGTGGGGGGACAGCCAGCACAGATACGCAGTATTTT
TRBV28	-	-	TRBJ1-5	CASSLQVGQPQHF	TGTGCCAGCAGTTTACAGGTTGGTCAGCCCCAGCATTTT
TRBV25-1	-	TRBD2	TRBJ2-5	CASSEQREVGTQYF	TGTGCCAGCAGTGAACAGCGGGAGGTCGGGACCCAGTACTTC
TRBV9	once	-	TRBJ2-7	CASSLGTSSLAYEQYF	TGTGCCAGCAGCCTGGGGACAAGCAGTCTAGCGTACGAGCAGTACTTC
TRBV5-5	-	-	TRBJ2-5	CASSLGHLQETQYF	TGTGCCAGCAGCTTGGGACATCTCCAAGAGACCCAGTACTTC
TRBV7-8	-	TRBD1	TRBJ1-4	CASSPTGDINEKLFF	TGTGCCAGCAGCCCGACAGGGGATATAAATGAAAAACTGTTTTTT
TRBV4-1	-	-	TRBJ2-7	CASSQGQGAYEQYF	TGCGCCAGCAGCCAAGGGCAGGGTGCGTACGAGCAGTACTTC
TRBV4-1	-	-	TRBJ2-1	CASSPADNYNEQFF	TGCGCCAGCAGCCCAGCGGATAACTACAATGAGCAGTTCTTC
TRBV18	-	-	TRBJ1-5	CASSPGLDFRPQHF	TGTGCCAGCTCACCAGGGTTGGACTTTCGGCCCCAGCATTTT
TRBV2	few	-	TRBJ2-2	CASSALPRLAPNTGELFF	TGTGCCAGCAGTGCCCTCCCGAGGTTGGCGCCGAACACCGGGGAGCTGTTTTTT
TRBV21-1	few	-	TRBJ1-5	CASSRDQPQHF	TGTGCCAGCAGCAGGGATCAGCCCCAGCATTTT
TRBV7-2	-	-	TRBJ2-5	CASSLVVSGETQYF	TGTGCCAGCAGCTTAGTCGTCTCGGGGGAGACCCAGTACTTC
TRBV7-9	-	-	TRBJ2-7	CASSSTLSGRPYEQYF	TGTGCCAGCAGCTCAACTCTTTCCGGGCGCCCCTACGAGCAGTACTTC
TRBV6-5	-	-	TRBJ1-2	CASSYSGDPVASGYTF	TGTGCCAGCAGTTACTCGGGGGACCCCGTTGCAAGTGGCTACACCTTC
TRBV6-4	-	TRBD2	TRBJ2-1	CASSVLAGGPNEQFF	TGTGCCAGCAGTGTTCTAGCGGGAGGGCCAAATGAGCAGTTCTTC
TRBV5-6	-	TRBD2	TRBJ2-2	CASSPRTSGGLNTGELFF	TGTGCCAGCAGCCCCCGGACTAGCGGGGGTTTGAACACCGGGGAGCTGTTTTTT
TRBV10-3	-	-	TRBJ1-2	CATLAGSYGYTF	TGTGCCACCCTGGCGGGTTCCTATGGCTACACCTTC
TRBV11-3	-	-	TRBJ1-1	CASSLDITNTEAFF	TGTGCCAGCAGCTTAGATATAACGAACACTGAAGCTTTCTTT
TRBV9	once	TRBD1	TRBJ2-3	CASSVGVGGADTQYF	TGTGCCAGCAGCGTAGGTGTAGGGGGCGCAGATACGCAGTATTTT
TRBV28	once	TRBD1	TRBJ2-1	CASSPGTGVHNEQFF	TGTGCCAGCAGTCCCGGGACAGGGGTCCACAATGAGCAGTTCTTC
TRBV28	-	-	TRBJ2-7	CASSLTVSPTHEQYF	TGTGCCAGCAGCTTGACCGTATCTCCTACCCACGAGCAGTACTTC